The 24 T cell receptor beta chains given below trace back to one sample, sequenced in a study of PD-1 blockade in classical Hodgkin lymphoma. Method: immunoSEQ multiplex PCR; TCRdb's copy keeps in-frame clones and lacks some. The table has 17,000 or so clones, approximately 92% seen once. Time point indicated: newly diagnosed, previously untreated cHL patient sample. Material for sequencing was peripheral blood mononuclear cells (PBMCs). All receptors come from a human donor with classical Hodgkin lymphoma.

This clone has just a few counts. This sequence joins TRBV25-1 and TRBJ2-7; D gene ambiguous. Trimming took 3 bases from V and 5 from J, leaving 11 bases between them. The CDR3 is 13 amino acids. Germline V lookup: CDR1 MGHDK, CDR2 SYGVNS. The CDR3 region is CASSDPVRDEQYF. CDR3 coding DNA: TGTGCCAGCAGTGACCCCGTTAGGGACGAGCAGTACTTC.

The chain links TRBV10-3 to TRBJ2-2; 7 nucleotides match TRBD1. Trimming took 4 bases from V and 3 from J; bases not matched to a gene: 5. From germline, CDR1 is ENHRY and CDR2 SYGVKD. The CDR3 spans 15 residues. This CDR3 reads CAISGTGRHTGELFF. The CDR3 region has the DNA TGTGCCATCAGTGGGACAGGCCGGCACACCGGGGAGCTGTTTTTT.

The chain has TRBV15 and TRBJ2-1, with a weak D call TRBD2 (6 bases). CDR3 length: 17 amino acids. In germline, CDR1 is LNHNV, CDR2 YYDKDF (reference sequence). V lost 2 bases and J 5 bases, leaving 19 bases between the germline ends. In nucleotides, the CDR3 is TGTGCCACCAGCAGACTAGCCGGGACTCCACTAGACAATGAGCAGTTCTTC. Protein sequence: CATSRLAGTPLDNEQFF.

Written as DNA, the CDR3 is TGTGCCACCGGGGGGGGGCGTAACACCATATATTTT. It is translated as CATGGGRNTIYF. The chain is built from TRBV28 and TRBJ1-3; the D gene is possibly TRBD1 (6 bases). CDR1 is MDHEN, CDR2 SYDVKM, per germline. The CDR3 totals 12 residues. V was shortened by 10 bases and J by 7 bases, with 14 bases between the two germline ends.

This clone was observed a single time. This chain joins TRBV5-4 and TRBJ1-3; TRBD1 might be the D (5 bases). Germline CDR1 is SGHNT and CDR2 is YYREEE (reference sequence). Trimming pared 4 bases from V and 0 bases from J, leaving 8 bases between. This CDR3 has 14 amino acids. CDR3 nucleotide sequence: TGTGCCAGCAGCCCCCAGGGCTCTGGAAACACCATATATTTT. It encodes CASSPQGSGNTIYF.

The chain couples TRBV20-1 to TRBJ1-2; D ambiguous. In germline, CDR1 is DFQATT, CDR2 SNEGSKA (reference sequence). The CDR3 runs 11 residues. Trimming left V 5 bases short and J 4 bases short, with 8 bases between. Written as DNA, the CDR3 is TGCAGTGCTTATATACGCTATGGCTACACCTTC. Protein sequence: CSAYIRYGYTF.

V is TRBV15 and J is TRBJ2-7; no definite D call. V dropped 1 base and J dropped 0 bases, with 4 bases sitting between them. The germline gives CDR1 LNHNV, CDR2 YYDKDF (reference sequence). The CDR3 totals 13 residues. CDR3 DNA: TGTGCCACCAGCAGAGGAAGCTCCTACGAGCAGTACTTC. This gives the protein CATSRGSSYEQYF.

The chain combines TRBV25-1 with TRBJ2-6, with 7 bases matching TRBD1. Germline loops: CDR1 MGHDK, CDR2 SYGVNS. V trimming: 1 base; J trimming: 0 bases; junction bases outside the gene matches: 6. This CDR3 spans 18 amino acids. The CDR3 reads CASSESGTASSGANVLTF. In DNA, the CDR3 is TGTGCCAGCAGTGAATCGGGGACAGCCTCCTCTGGGGCCAACGTCCTGACTTTC. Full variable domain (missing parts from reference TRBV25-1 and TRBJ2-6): EADIYQTPRYLVIGTGKKITLECSQTMGHDKMYWYQQDPGMELHLIHYSYGVNSTEKGDLSSESTVSRIRTEHFPLTLESARPSHTSQYLCASSESGTASSGANVLTFGAGSRLTVL.

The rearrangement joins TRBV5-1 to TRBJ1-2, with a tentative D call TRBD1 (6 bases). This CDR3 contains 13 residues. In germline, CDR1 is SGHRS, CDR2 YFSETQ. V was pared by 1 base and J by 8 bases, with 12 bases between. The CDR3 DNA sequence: TGCGCCAGCAGCTTGACAGGGTCGGAAGGCTACACCTTC. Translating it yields CASSLTGSEGYTF.

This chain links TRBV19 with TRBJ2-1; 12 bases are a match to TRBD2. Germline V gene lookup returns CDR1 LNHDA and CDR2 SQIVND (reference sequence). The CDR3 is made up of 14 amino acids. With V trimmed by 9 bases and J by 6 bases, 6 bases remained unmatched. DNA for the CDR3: TGTGCCAGCCAGACTAGCGGGAGTTTCAATGAGCAGTTCTTC. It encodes CASQTSGSFNEQFF.

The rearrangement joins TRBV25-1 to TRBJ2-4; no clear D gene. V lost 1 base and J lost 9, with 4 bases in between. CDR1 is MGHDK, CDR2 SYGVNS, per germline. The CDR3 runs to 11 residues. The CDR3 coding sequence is TGTGCCAGCAGTGAATCCCGCATTCAGTACTTC. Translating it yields CASSESRIQYF.

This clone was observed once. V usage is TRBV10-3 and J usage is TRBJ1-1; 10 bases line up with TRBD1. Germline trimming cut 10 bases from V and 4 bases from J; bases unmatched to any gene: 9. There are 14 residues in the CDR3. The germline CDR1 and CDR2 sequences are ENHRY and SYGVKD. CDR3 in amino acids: CATAGTGVGTEAFF. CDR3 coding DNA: TGTGCCACCGCGGGGACAGGGGTCGGCACTGAAGCTTTCTTT.

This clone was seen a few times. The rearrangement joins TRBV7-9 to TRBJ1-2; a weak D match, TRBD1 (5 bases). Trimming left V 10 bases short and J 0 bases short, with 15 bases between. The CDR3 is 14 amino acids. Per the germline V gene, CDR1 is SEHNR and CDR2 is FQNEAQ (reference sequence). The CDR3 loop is CATSRGEANYGYTF. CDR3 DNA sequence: TGTGCCACCTCCCGGGGGGAAGCTAACTATGGCTACACCTTC.

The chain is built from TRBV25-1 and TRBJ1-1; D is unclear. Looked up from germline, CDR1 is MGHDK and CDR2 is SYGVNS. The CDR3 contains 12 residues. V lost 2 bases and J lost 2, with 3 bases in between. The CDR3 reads CASSEANTEAFF. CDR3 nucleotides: TGTGCCAGCAGTGAAGCTAACACTGAAGCTTTCTTT.

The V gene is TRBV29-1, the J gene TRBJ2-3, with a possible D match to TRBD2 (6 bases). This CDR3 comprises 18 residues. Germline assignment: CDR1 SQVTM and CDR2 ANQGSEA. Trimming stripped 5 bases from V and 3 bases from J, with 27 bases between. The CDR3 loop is CSVLSVAGRGGGTDTQYF. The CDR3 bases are TGCAGCGTTCTGAGCGTTGCCGGACGTGGGGGAGGAACAGATACGCAGTATTTT.

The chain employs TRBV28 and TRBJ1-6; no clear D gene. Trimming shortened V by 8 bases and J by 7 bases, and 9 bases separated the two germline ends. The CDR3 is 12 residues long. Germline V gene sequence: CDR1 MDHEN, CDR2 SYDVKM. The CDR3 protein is CASGRENSPLHF. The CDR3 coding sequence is TGTGCCAGCGGTCGGGAAAATTCACCCCTCCACTTT.

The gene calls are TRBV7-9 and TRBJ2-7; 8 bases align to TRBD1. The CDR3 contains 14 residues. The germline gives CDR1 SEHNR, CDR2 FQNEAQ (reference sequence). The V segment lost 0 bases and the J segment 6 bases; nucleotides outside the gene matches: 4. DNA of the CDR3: TGTGCCAGCAGCTTAGCGCTACAGGGGGGCGAGCAGTACTTC. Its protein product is CASSLALQGGEQYF. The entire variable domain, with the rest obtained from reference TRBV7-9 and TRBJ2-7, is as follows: DTGVSQNPRHKITKRGQNVTFRCDPISEHNRLYWYRQTLGQGPEFLTYFQNEAQLEKSRLLSDRFSAERPKGSFSTLEIQRTEQGDSAMYLCASSLALQGGEQYFGPGTRLTVT.

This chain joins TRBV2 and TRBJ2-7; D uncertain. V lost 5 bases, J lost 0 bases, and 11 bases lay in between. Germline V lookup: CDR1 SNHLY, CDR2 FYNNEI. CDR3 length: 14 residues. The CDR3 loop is CASSWLLSSYEQYF. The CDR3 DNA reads TGTGCCAGCAGTTGGCTTCTAAGCTCCTACGAGCAGTACTTC.

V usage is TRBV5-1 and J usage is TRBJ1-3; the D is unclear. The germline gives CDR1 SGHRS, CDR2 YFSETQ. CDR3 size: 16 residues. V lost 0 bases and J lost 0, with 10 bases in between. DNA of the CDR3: TGCGCCAGCAGCTTGGCAGTCGGGATCTCTGGAAACACCATATATTTT. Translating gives CASSLAVGISGNTIYF.

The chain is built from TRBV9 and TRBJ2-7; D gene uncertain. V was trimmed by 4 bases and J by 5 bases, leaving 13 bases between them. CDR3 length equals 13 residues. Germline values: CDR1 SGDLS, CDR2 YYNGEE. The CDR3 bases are TGTGCCAGCAGCCGTACCAAGTCCCACGAGCAGTACTTC. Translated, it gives CASSRTKSHEQYF.

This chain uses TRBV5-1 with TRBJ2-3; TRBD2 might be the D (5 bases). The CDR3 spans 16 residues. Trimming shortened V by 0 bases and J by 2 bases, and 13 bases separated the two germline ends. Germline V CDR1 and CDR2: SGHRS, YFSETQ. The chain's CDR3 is CASSLVVASLTDTQYF. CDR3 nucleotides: TGCGCCAGCAGCTTGGTGGTAGCGTCTCTCACAGATACGCAGTATTTT.

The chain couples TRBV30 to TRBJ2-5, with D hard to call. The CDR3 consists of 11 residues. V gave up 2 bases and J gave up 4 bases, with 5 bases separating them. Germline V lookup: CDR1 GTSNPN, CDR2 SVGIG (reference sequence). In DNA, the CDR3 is TGTGCCTGGAGTCTAGGAGAGACCCAGTACTTC. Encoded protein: CAWSLGETQYF.

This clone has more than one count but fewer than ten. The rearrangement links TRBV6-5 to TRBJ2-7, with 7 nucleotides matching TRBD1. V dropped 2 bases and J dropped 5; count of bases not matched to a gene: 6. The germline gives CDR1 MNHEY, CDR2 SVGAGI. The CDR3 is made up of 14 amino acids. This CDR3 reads CASSYGRQGDEQYF. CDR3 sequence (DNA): TGTGCCAGCAGTTACGGGAGACAGGGAGACGAGCAGTACTTC.

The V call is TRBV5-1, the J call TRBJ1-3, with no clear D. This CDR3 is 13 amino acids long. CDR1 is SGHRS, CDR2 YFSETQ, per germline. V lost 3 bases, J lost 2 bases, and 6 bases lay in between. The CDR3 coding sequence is TGCGCCAGCAGCTCAATTCCTGGAAACACCATATATTTT. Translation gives CASSSIPGNTIYF.